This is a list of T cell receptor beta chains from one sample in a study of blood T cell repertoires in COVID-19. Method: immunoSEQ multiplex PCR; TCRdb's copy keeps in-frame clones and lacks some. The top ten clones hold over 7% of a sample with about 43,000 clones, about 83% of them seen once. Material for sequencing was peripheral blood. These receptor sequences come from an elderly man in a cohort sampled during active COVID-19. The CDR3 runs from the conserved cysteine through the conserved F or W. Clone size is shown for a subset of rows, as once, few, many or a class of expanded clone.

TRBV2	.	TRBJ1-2	CASSEVGAGDHYGYTF
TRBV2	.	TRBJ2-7	CASSEYLEQYF
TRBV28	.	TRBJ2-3	CASLTPQAGEGDTQYF
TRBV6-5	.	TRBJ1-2	CATVTTGRSGYTF
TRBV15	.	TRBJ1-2	CATSPPDRLGYGYTF
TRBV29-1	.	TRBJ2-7	CSAKQGPYEQYF
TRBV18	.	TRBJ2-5	CASSAIKPPYQETQYF
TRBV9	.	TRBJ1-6	CASSEQGANSPLHF
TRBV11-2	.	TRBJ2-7	CASSLDSGEKYF
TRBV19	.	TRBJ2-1	CASSQRFSSYNEQFF
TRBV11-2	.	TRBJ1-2	CASSLGTGAGYTF
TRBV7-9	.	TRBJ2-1	CASSLGGGRNRNEQFF
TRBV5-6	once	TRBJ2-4	CASSLLGIPGGRKKNIQYF
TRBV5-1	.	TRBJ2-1	CASDPGQGYGEQFF
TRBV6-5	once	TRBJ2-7	CASRRQGVRPYEQYF
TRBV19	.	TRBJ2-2	CASTMGQGNTGELFF
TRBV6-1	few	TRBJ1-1	CASSDRFNTEAFF
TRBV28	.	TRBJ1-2	CASSLPASRSYGYTF
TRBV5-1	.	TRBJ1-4	CASSLGGQKIEKLFF
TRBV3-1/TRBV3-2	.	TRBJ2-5	CASEQGETQYF
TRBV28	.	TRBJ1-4	CASSLGQIGEKLFF
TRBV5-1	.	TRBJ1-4	CASSKSSRGGRDEKLFF